Below, one TCR beta chain is given with its context. Its antigen remains unknown. The record originates from a study of post-analysis software for immune sequencing data. Whole-study context: Relapsing-remitting, secondary progressive and progressive-relapsing multiple sclerosis courses were included.

Prepared TCR beta cDNA libraries contained unique molecular identifiers. TCRdb ran MiXCR on the PCR reads and lists one entry per CDR3 protein. The sample lists fewer than 850,000 distinct CDR3 sequences, 30% occurring once. CDR3 length: 15 amino acids. The germline V gene has CDR1 SGDLS and CDR2 YYNGEE. The junction had 11 bases not matched to a gene; V was cut back by 4 bases and J by 5 bases. Study observations and caveats: Multiple sclerosis was associated with a significant reduction in normalized Chao1 diversity relative to controls. TRBV5-6, TRBV5-1 and TRBV20-1 were among roughly 5 TRBV segments more frequent in patients than controls.

The sample taken for sequencing was blood. The origin of this receptor is a girl aged 10-17 years with multiple sclerosis. The rearrangement links TRBV9 to TRBJ1-2; the match to TRBD1 covers 7 bases. The CDR3 sequence: CASSPTGQRGYGYTF. The CDR3 DNA reads as TGTGCCAGCAGCCCGACGGGACAGCGTGGGTATGGCTACACCTTC.